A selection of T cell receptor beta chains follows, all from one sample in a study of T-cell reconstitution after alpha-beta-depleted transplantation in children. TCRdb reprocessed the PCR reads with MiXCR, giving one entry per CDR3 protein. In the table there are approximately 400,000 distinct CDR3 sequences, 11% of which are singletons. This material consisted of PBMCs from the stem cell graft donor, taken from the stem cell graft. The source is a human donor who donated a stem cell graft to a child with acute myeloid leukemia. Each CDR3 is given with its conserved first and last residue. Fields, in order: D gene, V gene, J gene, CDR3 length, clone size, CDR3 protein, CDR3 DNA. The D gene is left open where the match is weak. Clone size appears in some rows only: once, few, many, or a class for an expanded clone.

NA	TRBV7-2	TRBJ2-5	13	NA	CASSRKSVETQYF	TGTGCCAGCAGCCGTAAGAGTGTGGAGACCCAGTACTTC
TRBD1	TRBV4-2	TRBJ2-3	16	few	CASSQDRGQGEDTQYF	TGTGCCAGCAGCCAAGATAGAGGACAGGGCGAAGATACGCAGTATTTT
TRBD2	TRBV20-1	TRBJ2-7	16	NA	CSARPRTSGRYDEQYF	TGCAGTGCTAGACCGAGGACTAGCGGGAGGTACGACGAGCAGTACTTC
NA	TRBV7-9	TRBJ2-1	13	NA	CASSLGRVDEQFF	TGTGCCAGCAGCTTGGGTAGGGTGGATGAGCAGTTCTTC
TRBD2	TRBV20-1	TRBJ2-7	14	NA	CSAPLAGVADEQYF	TGCAGTGCTCCCCTAGCGGGAGTCGCCGACGAGCAGTACTTC
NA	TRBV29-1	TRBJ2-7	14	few	CSVGLGPRSYEQYF	TGCAGCGTTGGGCTAGGTCCACGATCCTACGAGCAGTACTTC
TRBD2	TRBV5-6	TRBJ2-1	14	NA	CASSWGGSANEQFF	TGTGCCAGCAGCTGGGGGGGTAGCGCCAATGAGCAGTTCTTC
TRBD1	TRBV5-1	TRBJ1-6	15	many	CASSQGTGGSSPLHF	TGCGCCAGCAGCCAAGGGACAGGGGGCTCTTCACCCCTCCACTTT
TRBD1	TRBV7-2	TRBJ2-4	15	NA	CASSLNRGREHIQYF	TGTGCCAGCAGCTTAAACAGGGGGCGCGAACACATTCAGTACTTC
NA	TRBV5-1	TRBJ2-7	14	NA	CASSPTPGWWEQYF	TGCGCCAGCAGCCCGACTCCGGGTTGGTGGGAGCAGTACTTC
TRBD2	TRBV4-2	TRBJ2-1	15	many	CASSSSGGQRNEQFF	TGTGCCAGCAGTTCGAGCGGGGGGCAGAGGAATGAGCAGTTCTTC
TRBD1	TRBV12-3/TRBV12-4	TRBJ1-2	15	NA	CASSLDRVPHWGYTF	TGTGCCAGCAGTTTGGACAGGGTGCCCCATTGGGGCTACACCTTC
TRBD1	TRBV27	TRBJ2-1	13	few	CASSLWDSNEQFF	TGTGCCAGCAGTTTATGGGACAGCAATGAGCAGTTCTTC
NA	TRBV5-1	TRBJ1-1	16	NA	CASTWGTSERHTEAFF	TGCGCCAGCACCTGGGGGACCTCAGAAAGGCACACTGAAGCTTTCTTT
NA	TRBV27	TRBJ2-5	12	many	CASRGGVETQYF	TGTGCCAGCAGGGGGGGCGTCGAGACCCAGTACTTC
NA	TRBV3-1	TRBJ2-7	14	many	CASSQGRTTYEQYF	TGTGCCAGCAGCCAGGGAAGGACAACCTACGAGCAGTACTTC
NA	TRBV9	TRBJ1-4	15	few	CASSPSTATNEKLFF	TGTGCCAGCAGCCCCTCGACCGCCACCAATGAAAAACTGTTTTTT
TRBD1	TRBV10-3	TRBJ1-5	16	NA	CAISNRGTGSSQPQHF	TGTGCCATCAGTAACCGAGGGACAGGGAGTTCGCAGCCCCAGCATTTT
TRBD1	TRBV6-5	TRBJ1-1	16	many	CASRGRQGATDTEAFF	TGTGCCAGCAGGGGTCGACAGGGGGCTACTGACACTGAAGCTTTCTTT
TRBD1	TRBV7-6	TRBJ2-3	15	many	CASSGTGASTDTQYF	TGTGCCAGCAGCGGGACAGGGGCGAGCACAGATACGCAGTATTTT
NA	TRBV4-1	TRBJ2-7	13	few	CASSPDNAYEQYF	TGCGCCAGCAGCCCGGACAACGCCTACGAGCAGTACTTC
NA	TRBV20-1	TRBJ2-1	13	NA	CSANSSPQIEQFF	TGCAGTGCTAACTCCTCCCCCCAGATTGAGCAGTTCTTC
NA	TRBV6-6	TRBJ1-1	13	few	CASSYAVNTEAFF	TGTGCCAGCAGTTACGCAGTAAACACTGAAGCTTTCTTT
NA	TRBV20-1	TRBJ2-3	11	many	CSGLLTDTQYF	TGCAGTGGCTTACTCACAGATACGCAGTATTTT
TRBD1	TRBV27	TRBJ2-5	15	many	CASSRDSARQETQYF	TGTGCCAGCAGCCGGGACAGCGCTCGCCAAGAGACCCAGTACTTC
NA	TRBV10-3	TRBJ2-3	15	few	CAISESVTGRDTQYF	TGTGCCATCAGTGAGTCGGTGACAGGGAGGGATACGCAGTATTTT
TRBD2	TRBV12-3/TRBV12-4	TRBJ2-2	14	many	CASSKASGAGELFF	TGTGCCAGCAGCAAAGCTAGCGGGGCCGGGGAGCTGTTTTTT
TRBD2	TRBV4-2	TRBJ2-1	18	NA	CASSQDPASGGMSLEQFF	TGTGCCAGCAGCCAAGATCCGGCTAGCGGGGGGATGTCTCTTGAGCAGTTCTTC
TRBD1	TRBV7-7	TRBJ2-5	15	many	CASSLLRGPQETQYF	TGTGCTAGCAGCTTGTTAAGGGGGCCCCAAGAGACCCAGTACTTC
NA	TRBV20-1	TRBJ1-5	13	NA	CSAEREGNQPQHF	TGCAGTGCCGAAAGGGAGGGGAATCAGCCCCAGCATTTT
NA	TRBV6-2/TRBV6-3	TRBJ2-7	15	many	CASKSADADSYEQYF	TGTGCCAGCAAAAGTGCGGACGCCGACTCCTACGAGCAGTACTTC
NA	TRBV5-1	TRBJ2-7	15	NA	CASSLEAEPIYEQYF	TGCGCCAGCAGCTTGGAAGCCGAACCCATCTACGAGCAGTACTTC
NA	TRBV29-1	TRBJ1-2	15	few	CSVEPRGNQNYGYTF	TGCAGCGTTGAGCCCAGGGGCAATCAAAACTATGGCTACACCTTC
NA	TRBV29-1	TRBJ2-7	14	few	CSVAMTRSSYEQYF	TGCAGCGTTGCTATGACACGGAGCTCCTACGAGCAGTACTTC
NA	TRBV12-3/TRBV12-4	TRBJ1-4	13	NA	CASGLQANEKLFF	TGTGCCAGCGGCCTTCAGGCTAATGAAAAACTGTTTTTT
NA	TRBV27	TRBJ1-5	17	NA	CASSSQGVQTSNQPQHF	TGTGCCAGCAGTTCCCAAGGAGTACAGACTAGCAATCAGCCCCAGCATTTT
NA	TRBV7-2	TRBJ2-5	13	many	CASSPSTKETQYF	TGTGCCAGCAGCCCCTCAACAAAAGAGACCCAGTACTTC
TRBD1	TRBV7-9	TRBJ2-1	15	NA	CASSLMDRTDNEQFF	TGTGCCAGCAGCTTAATGGACAGGACCGACAATGAGCAGTTCTTC
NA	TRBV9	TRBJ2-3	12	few	CASSSTSRTQYF	TGTGCCAGCAGCTCAACCTCGCGTACGCAGTATTTT
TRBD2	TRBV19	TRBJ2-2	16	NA	CASSTTSGTTPGELFF	TGTGCCAGTAGTACGACTAGCGGTACCACCCCCGGGGAGCTGTTTTTT
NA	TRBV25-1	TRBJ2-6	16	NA	CASSEDTLSGANVLTF	TGTGCCAGCAGTGAGGACACCCTCTCTGGGGCCAACGTCCTGACTTTC
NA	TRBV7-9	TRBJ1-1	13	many	CASSATGVREAFF	TGTGCCAGCAGCGCGACAGGTGTCCGGGAAGCTTTCTTT
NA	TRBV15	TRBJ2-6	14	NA	CATSSGSGANGLTF	TGTGCCACCAGCTCGGGATCTGGGGCCAACGGCCTGACTTTC
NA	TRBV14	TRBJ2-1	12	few	CASSQDTGPGAF	TGTGCCAGCAGCCAAGATACGGGCCCCGGCGCCTTC